The 27 T cell receptor beta chains reported below all come from one sample, sequenced in a study of T cells in Graves' hyperthyroidism and ophthalmopathy. Researchers took RNA transcripts and amplified the TCR beta CDR3 regions from them. HTBI primers were employed in a first-round RT-PCR of the TCR CDR3. TCRdb processed the multiplex PCR reads anew with MiXCR; each CDR3 protein has one entry. The sample contains 300,000 to 350,000 distinct CDR3 sequences, roughly 15% of which appear only once. The material sequenced was blood. Receptors originate from a man aged 25 to 40 with Graves' hyperthyroidism.

This clonotype showed up many times. This rearrangement joins TRBV11-2 to TRBJ2-2, with 7 bases lining up with TRBD2. Germline V gives CDR1 SGHAT, CDR2 FQNNGV. Losses at the gene ends were 4 bases for V and 6 bases for J; bases not matched to a gene: 5. There are 14 residues in the CDR3. CDR3 amino acids: CASSYIAGSGELFF. The CDR3 coding sequence is TGTGCCAGCAGCTATATAGCGGGTTCCGGGGAGCTGTTTTTT.

This clonotype was seen repeatedly, ten times or more. The V gene is TRBV18, the J gene TRBJ2-7, with 8 nucleotides matching TRBD1. Germline assignment: CDR1 KGHSH and CDR2 LQKENI. This CDR3 has 15 amino acids. Trimming cost V 6 bases and J 6 bases; bases outside gene matches: 13. CDR3 sequence reads: CASSLMTGAASEQYF. The CDR3 nucleotides are TGTGCCAGCTCCCTCATGACAGGGGCGGCCTCCGAGCAGTACTTC.

This clonotype was detected a few times. V gene TRBV5-6 combines with J gene TRBJ1-1; D might be TRBD1 (5 bases). The CDR3 sequence is 12 residues long. Germline CDR1 reads SGHDT; CDR2 reads YYEEEE. Trimming removed 0 bases from V and 8 bases from J, with 8 bases in between. CDR3 DNA sequence: TGTGCCAGCAGCTTGGATCAGGGCGAAGCTTTCTTT. Translation: CASSLDQGEAFF.

In its sample, this clonotype was seen many times. The gene calls are TRBV3-1 and TRBJ2-7; maybe TRBD2 (6 bases). The CDR3 runs 15 residues. Trimming removed 1 base at V and 2 bases at J, with 12 bases between. Looked up from germline, CDR1 is LGHDT and CDR2 is YNNKEL (reference sequence). CDR3 nucleotide sequence: TGTGCCAGCAGCCAAGGGGGTAGCGGACCCTACGAGCAGTACTTC. Translated: CASSQGGSGPYEQYF.

At least ten counts were recorded for this clonotype. This chain uses TRBV11-1 with TRBJ1-2; TRBD1 aligns across 10 bases. The V gene's germline CDR1 is SGHAT and CDR2 FQDESV (reference sequence). The CDR3 runs to 13 residues. With 4 bases clipped from V and 6 bases from J, the junction kept 2 bases outside the gene matches. CDR3 in DNA: TGTGCCAGCAGCTGGGACAGGGGAGATGGCTACACCTTC. Translation gives CASSWDRGDGYTF.

This clonotype was seen a single time. The chain combines TRBV9 with TRBJ2-7; TRBD1 matches 9 bases. V was pared by 2 bases and J by 3 bases, with 3 bases of the junction left unmatched. Germline assignment: CDR1 SGDLS and CDR2 YYNGEE. This CDR3 comprises 14 residues. The CDR3 loop reads CASSVGQGNYEQYF. The CDR3 DNA sequence: TGTGCCAGCAGCGTGGGACAGGGAAACTACGAGCAGTACTTC.

This clonotype was observed a few times. This sequence joins TRBV14 and TRBJ2-1; the D gene is possibly TRBD2 (5 bases). CDR1 is SGHDN and CDR2 is FVKESK in the germline V gene. The CDR3 sequence is 15 residues long. The V end lost 0 bases, the J end lost 5 bases, and 11 bases lay between the germline ends. CDR3 nucleotides: TGTGCCAGCAGCCAAGAACCTGGACTGCACAATGAGCAGTTCTTC. Translated: CASSQEPGLHNEQFF.

This clonotype has at least ten counts. V and J are TRBV24-1 and TRBJ2-2; D ambiguous. The germline gives CDR1 KGHDR, CDR2 SFDVKD. This CDR3 is 14 amino acids long. With 7 bases removed from V and 4 bases from J, the gap between germline ends came to 12 bases. Written as DNA, the CDR3 is TGTGCCACCAGGGCCCTAGGGTCCACCGGGGAGCTGTTTTTT. It yields the protein CATRALGSTGELFF.

This chain links TRBV4-2 with TRBJ1-2, with D tentatively TRBD1 (5 bases). The CDR3 totals 14 residues. The V and J ends lost 5 bases and 5 bases respectively, with 15 bases between them. Germline-derived CDR1 and CDR2 are LGHNA and YNFKEQ. In DNA form, the CDR3 reads TGTGCCAGCAGCGCGTCCGGGACTGGGTATGGCTACACCTTC. Amino acid sequence: CASSASGTGYGYTF.

V is TRBV5-5 and J is TRBJ2-7, with TRBD1 matching over 7 bases. Germline trimming cut 0 bases from V and 3 bases from J; bases unmatched to any gene: 3. The germline CDR1 and CDR2 sequences are SGHKS and YYEKEE (reference sequence). The CDR3 is made up of 14 amino acids. The CDR3 protein is CASSLGGGDYEQYF. The CDR3 bases are TGTGCCAGCAGCTTGGGAGGGGGCGACTACGAGCAGTACTTC.

This chain uses TRBV20-1 with TRBJ2-1; D may be TRBD1 (5 bases). V lost 6 bases to trimming and J lost 1 base, with 16 bases between them. CDR1 and CDR2 (germline): DFQATT, SNEGSKA (reference sequence). The CDR3 is 15 amino acids. CDR3 region: CSAGAAGRSYNEQFF. Written as DNA, the CDR3 is TGCAGTGCAGGGGCCGCAGGGCGGTCCTACAATGAGCAGTTCTTC.

A few counts support this clonotype. The chain combines TRBV19 with TRBJ1-1; D might be TRBD1 (5 bases). The CDR3 loop spans 13 amino acids. The V gene lost 3 bases and the J gene lost 5 bases, with 10 bases spanning the gap. Per the germline V gene, CDR1 is LNHDA and CDR2 is SQIVND (reference sequence). CDR3 bases: TGTGCCAGTAGTATCGTGGCAGGGACTGAAGCTTTCTTT. It codes for CASSIVAGTEAFF. Full variable domain (outside the CDR3, taken from reference TRBV19 and TRBJ1-1): DGGITQSPKYLFRKEGQNVTLSCEQNLNHDAMYWYRQDPGQGLRLIYYSQIVNDFQKGDIAEGYSVSREKKESFPLTVTSAQKNPTAFYLCASSIVAGTEAFFGQGTRLTVV.

This clonotype showed up many times. The rearrangement links TRBV6-1 to TRBJ2-7; TRBD2 is a possible D gene (7 bases). The V end lost 7 bases, the J end lost 3 bases, and 22 bases lay between the germline ends. There are 16 residues in the CDR3. The germline CDR1 and CDR2 sequences are MNHNS and SASEGT. The CDR3 protein is CASTPLGGRIDYEQYF. CDR3 nucleotides: TGTGCCAGCACCCCCTTGGGGGGGCGAATCGACTACGAGCAGTACTTC.

V and J are TRBV7-9 and TRBJ1-1; D is uncertain. The germline V and J ends were trimmed by 2 bases and 4 bases, with 14 bases remaining between them. The CDR3 consists of 15 residues. CDR1 is SEHNR and CDR2 is FQNEAQ in the germline V gene (reference sequence). The CDR3 protein is CASSLFMMKSTEAFF. In DNA form, the CDR3 reads TGTGCCAGCAGCTTATTTATGATGAAGAGCACTGAAGCTTTCTTT.

This clonotype was found many times. This chain connects TRBV5-1 to TRBJ1-1; tentative D call: TRBD1 (5 bases). The CDR3 is 15 residues long. Germline V CDR1 and CDR2: SGHRS, YFSETQ. Trimming removed 0 bases from V and 5 bases from J, with 14 bases in between. The CDR3 DNA sequence: TGCGCCAGCAGCTTGGACACGTCTGAGGGGACTGAAGCTTTCTTT. Residues: CASSLDTSEGTEAFF. The full variable domain, rest sourced from reference TRBV5-1 and TRBJ1-1, is KAGVTQTPRYLIKTRGQQVTLSCSPISGHRSVSWYQQTPGQGLQFLFEYFSETQRNKGNFPGRFSGRQFSNSRSEMNVSTLELGDSALYLCASSLDTSEGTEAFFGQGTRLTVV.

This clonotype was counted at least ten times. V gene TRBV5-1 combines with J gene TRBJ2-5; 7 bases agree with TRBD1. Germline V gene data show CDR1 as SGHRS and CDR2 as YFSETQ. The CDR3 loop spans 14 amino acids. V lost 4 bases to trimming and J lost 2 bases; unmatched junction nucleotides: 5. In nucleotides, the CDR3 is TGCGCCAGCAGCCCGGGACAGCGACAAGAGACCCAGTACTTC. This sequence encodes CASSPGQRQETQYF.

The table lists this clonotype with a few counts. One end of the junction fails to match germline, which may point to a read error. The gene calls are TRBV7-3 and TRBJ1-2; no definite D call. The germline gives CDR1 SGHTA, CDR2 FQGTGA. CDR3 size: 15 residues. CDR3: CASNLKQPHNYGYTF. CDR3 in DNA: TGTGCCAGCAACTTAAAACAACCTCATAACTATGGCTACACCTTC.

A few counts support this clonotype. The chain carries TRBV5-6 and TRBJ2-1; 11 bases align to TRBD2. The V gene's germline CDR1 is SGHDT and CDR2 YYEEEE. V was clipped by 1 base and J by 10 bases; unmatched bases: 16. The CDR3 is 18 residues long. The DNA of the CDR3 is TGTGCCAGCAGCTTGCGGGCTAGCGGGAGGCAATCAGTCTACGAGCAGTTCTTC. Translated, it gives CASSLRASGRQSVYEQFF.

In its sample, this clonotype was seen many times. This chain connects TRBV7-6 to TRBJ2-1; 11 nucleotides agree with TRBD2. Looked up from germline, CDR1 is SGHVS and CDR2 is FNYEAQ. J lost 6 bases, V lost 4 bases, and 5 bases had no gene match. CDR3 length: 15 residues. The CDR3 DNA sequence: TGTGCCAGCAGCTCTTCTAGCGGGAGGTCCAATGAGCAGTTCTTC. Its protein product is CASSSSSGRSNEQFF.

This clonotype came up many times. This chain links TRBV5-1 with TRBJ2-6; tentatively, D is TRBD1 (6 bases). CDR1 and CDR2 (germline): SGHRS, YFSETQ. This CDR3 region has 17 residues. V lost 3 bases, J lost 0 bases, and 13 bases lay in between. CDR3 loop: CASSSTGSSSGANVLTF. In DNA form, the CDR3 reads TGCGCCAGCAGCTCGACAGGATCCAGCTCTGGGGCCAACGTCCTGACTTTC.

In this sample, this clonotype turned up many times. This rearrangement joins TRBV18 to TRBJ2-1, with 10 positions matching TRBD2. Germline lookup yields CDR1 KGHSH and CDR2 LQKENI. This CDR3 comprises 17 residues. V lost 6 bases, J lost 6 bases, and 14 bases stayed unmatched. The DNA for the CDR3 is TGTGCCAGCTCCCTGGGGGCTAGCGGGAGACGCGGCAATGAGCAGTTCTTC. Amino acids: CASSLGASGRRGNEQFF.

The rearrangement uses TRBV11-2 and TRBJ2-7, with a possible D match to TRBD2 (6 bases). V dropped 2 bases and J dropped 4 bases, with 21 bases sitting between them. This CDR3 is 17 amino acids long. Germline CDR1 reads SGHAT; CDR2 reads FQNNGV. The CDR3 sequence: CASSLMRDLWPGYEQYF. The CDR3 coding sequence is TGTGCCAGCAGCTTAATGCGGGACTTATGGCCTGGGTACGAGCAGTACTTC.

Only a few counts were recorded for this clonotype. CDR3 region: CASSSVNYGYTF. DNA of the CDR3: TGTGCCAGCAGTTCGGTCAACTATGGCTACACCTTC. The chain employs TRBV12-3 or TRBV12-4 and TRBJ1-2, with D unresolved. The CDR3 length is 12 residues. V dropped 4 bases and J dropped 2 bases, with 5 bases sitting between them.

The table lists this clonotype with many counts. The rearrangement uses TRBV30 and TRBJ2-3; the D call may be TRBD1 or TRBD2 (5 bases each). This CDR3 region has 15 residues. Germline lookup yields CDR1 GTSNPN and CDR2 SVGIG (reference sequence). V was pared by 0 bases and J by 1 base, with 11 bases between. This chain's CDR3 is CAWSVEGFGTDTQYF. CDR3 sequence (DNA): TGTGCCTGGAGTGTCGAGGGGTTTGGCACAGATACGCAGTATTTT. Together with reference TRBV30 and TRBJ2-3, the CDR3 gives the full variable domain: SQTIHQWPATLVQPVGSPLSLECTVEGTSNPNLYWYRQAAGRGLQLLFYSVGIGQISSEVPQNLSASRPQDRQFILSSKKLLLSDSGFYLCAWSVEGFGTDTQYFGPGTRLTVL.

This clonotype was counted a few times. CDR3 amino acids: CSAQGTSYNEQFF. The CDR3 DNA sequence: TGCAGTGCCCAGGGGACCTCCTACAATGAGCAGTTCTTC. The V and J genes are TRBV20-1 and TRBJ2-1, with D possibly TRBD1 on 6 matching bases. This CDR3 has 13 residues. CDR1 and CDR2 from the germline V gene are DFQATT and SNEGSKA (reference sequence). Trimming took off 6 bases at V and 0 bases at J, with 9 bases between the two ends.

In its sample, this clonotype was seen a few times. This chain joins TRBV24-1 and TRBJ2-1; D is unresolved. This CDR3 region has 14 residues. The germline V gene has CDR1 KGHDR and CDR2 SFDVKD. V was cut by 4 bases and J by 9 bases, with 15 bases left in between. The CDR3 reads CATSDIGDKAEQFF. The CDR3 DNA reads TGTGCCACCAGTGACATTGGGGATAAGGCTGAGCAGTTCTTC.

There are many counts of this clonotype. CDR3 DNA sequence: TGTGCCAGCAGCTCCTGGGGGGACGAGCAGTACTTC. Its translation: CASSSWGDEQYF. The genes are TRBV7-9 and TRBJ2-7; D may be TRBD2 (6 bases). The germline CDR1 and CDR2 sequences are SEHNR and FQNEAQ (reference sequence). The CDR3 extends over 12 amino acids. Between the trimmed V and J ends, which lost 4 bases and 5 bases, there was a span of 9 bases.